The text below deals with one T cell receptor (beta chain). The antigen is unknown. This sample stems from a study of cytomegalovirus exposure and HLA in healthy donors. Germline lookup yields CDR1 SGHTA and CDR2 FQGNSA. CDR3 length: 15 residues. A multiplex PCR was run with 60 Vbeta primers and 13 Jbeta primers. The data were produced by immunoSEQ multiplex PCR, yet TCRdb's version contains in-frame clones alone and is incomplete. The data hold some 120,000 clones, with over 70% observed a single time. Study findings and constraints: Later analysis placed DRB1 highest and HLA-C lowest in TCR association rates, which differed by HLA locus. An analysis that came later showed most CMV-associated TCR beta chains appearing HLA-restricted. According to an earlier analysis, most TCR beta V segments yielded productive rearrangements about 87% or about 30% of the time. In a later analysis, compared with equally common non-associated chains, HLA-associated beta chains were more expanded.

This rearrangement joins TRBV7-2 to TRBJ2-5; 7 nucleotides align to TRBD1. The DNA end lines up better with TRBJ2-7; the J call may be wrong. Material for sequencing was PBMCs. The clonotype comes from a woman between 45 and 65 years old in good health and CMV-seronegative. The CDR3 here is CASSGPGQNLYEQYF. The DNA for the CDR3 is TGTGCCAGCAGCGGACCGGGACAGAATTTATACGAGCAGTACTTC.